This TCR beta chain was identified in a study of T cells in Graves' hyperthyroidism and ophthalmopathy. Background on the study: At the time of initial diagnosis and before any treatment, peripheral blood was collected. Study conclusions and caveats: In blood, most of the thyroid clonotypes expanded above 0.001 were also present.

Investigators excluded patients with uncontrolled infection, other autoimmune disease, pregnancy or lactation. This clonotype was detected ten times or more. Its antigen remains unknown. This CDR3 region has 14 residues. Germline values: CDR1 MNHEY, CDR2 SMNVEV (reference sequence). Trimming stripped 5 bases from V and 4 bases from J, with 14 bases between. Amplification targeted TCR beta CDR3 regions from RNA transcripts. In the first-round RT-PCR of the TCR CDR3, the HTBI primer set was used. TCRdb re-analysed the multiplex PCR reads in MiXCR, keeping a single row per CDR3 protein. The table has around 340,000 distinct CDR3 sequences, approximately 18% seen once.

V usage is TRBV27 and J usage is TRBJ1-2, with D hard to call. The sample was blood. The clonotype originates from a woman aged 40-49 years with Graves' ophthalmopathy. The CDR3 DNA is TGTGCCAGCAGTCTTAGCCTGAACGGCTATGGCTACACCTTC. It encodes CASSLSLNGYGYTF.